This passage covers 30 T cell receptor beta chains from one sample sequenced in a study of T cells in Graves' hyperthyroidism and ophthalmopathy. Authors of the study amplified TCR beta CDR3 regions from RNA transcripts. TCR CDR3 regions were first amplified by RT-PCR with HTBI primers. TCRdb used MiXCR to reprocess the multiplex PCR reads, holding one entry per CDR3 protein. The sample contains roughly 570,000 distinct CDR3 sequences, 46% of which appear only once. What was sequenced was peripheral blood or thyroid tissue (not recorded which). The receptors were gathered from an adult woman with Graves' disease, either hyperthyroidism or ophthalmopathy (not recorded which).

The chain is built from TRBV7-2 and TRBJ1-4; a possible D gene is TRBD1 (5 bases). Germline CDR1 reads SGHTA; CDR2 reads FQGNSA. The length of the CDR3 is 15 residues. Trimming took 5 bases from V and 8 from J, leaving 18 bases between them. The CDR3, as DNA: TGTGCCAGCAGCCTCGGACACTGGGGTGGGGAAAAACTGTTTTTT. Protein product: CASSLGHWGGEKLFF.

Many counts were recorded for this clonotype. The chain joins TRBV25-1 to TRBJ2-1, with unresolved D. Germline values: CDR1 MGHDK, CDR2 SYGVNS. Between the trimmed V and J ends, which lost 7 bases and 5 bases, there was a span of 15 bases. CDR3 size: 14 residues. This chain's CDR3 is CASIGRWGNNEQFF. The CDR3 coding sequence is TGTGCCAGCATCGGCAGGTGGGGAAACAATGAGCAGTTCTTC.

The sample holds a few counts of this clonotype. In DNA, the CDR3 is TGTGCCAGCAGTCGGGACGGTTTGAGCTCCTACGAGCAGTACTTC. It specifies CASSRDGLSSYEQYF. The rearrangement links TRBV6-5 to TRBJ2-7, with D perhaps being TRBD1 or TRBD2 (5 bases each). Looked up from germline, CDR1 is MNHEY and CDR2 is SVGAGI. The CDR3 consists of 15 residues. Trimming cost V 5 bases and J 0 bases, with 14 bases left between them.

In this sample, this clonotype turned up many times. The chain combines TRBV12-3 or TRBV12-4 with TRBJ1-3; unclear D gene. V was trimmed by 8 bases and J by 0 bases, leaving 8 bases between them. The length of the CDR3 is 13 residues. The CDR3 DNA sequence: TGTGCCAGCTCTAGAATCTCTGGAAACACCATATATTTT. It yields the protein CASSRISGNTIYF.

At least ten counts were recorded for this clonotype. The chain links TRBV9 to TRBJ1-6; D perhaps matches TRBD1 (5 bases). The germline V gene encodes CDR1 SGDLS and CDR2 YYNGEE. V lost 0 bases and J 6 bases, leaving 13 bases between the germline ends. The CDR3 consists of 16 residues. The CDR3 spells CASSVAPQGGNSPLHF. For the CDR3, the DNA is TGTGCCAGCAGCGTAGCACCGCAGGGAGGTAATTCACCCCTCCACTTT.

The chain links TRBV2 to TRBJ2-2, with 12 bases fitting TRBD1. This CDR3 comprises 14 residues. Germline CDR1 and CDR2: SNHLY and FYNNEI. The V and J ends lost 6 bases and 9 bases, in that order; junction bases with no gene match: 5. The CDR3 region is CASRVGTGGRELFF. CDR3 in DNA: TGTGCCAGCAGAGTAGGGACAGGGGGCCGGGAGCTGTTTTTT. Complete variable domain (other parts from reference TRBV2 and TRBJ2-2): EPEVTQTPSHQVTQMGQEVILRCVPISNHLYFYWYRQILGQKVEFLVSFYNNEISEKSEIFDDQFSVERPDGSNFTLKIRSTKLEDSAMYFCASRVGTGGRELFFGEGSRLTVL.

This clonotype appeared a few times. This chain joins TRBV20-1 and TRBJ1-2; TRBD1 is a possible D gene (6 bases). In germline, CDR1 is DFQATT, CDR2 SNEGSKA (reference sequence). Trimming stripped 3 bases from V and 2 bases from J, with 10 bases between. CDR3 size: 13 residues. Here the CDR3 reads CSASGQGNYGYTF. DNA of the CDR3: TGCAGTGCTAGCGGCCAGGGGAACTATGGCTACACCTTC.

This clonotype was seen ten or more times. The J gene is TRBJ1-2, the V gene TRBV6-5, with a tentative D call TRBD1 (6 bases). CDR1 and CDR2 (germline): MNHEY, SVGAGI. The CDR3 covers 14 residues. Trimming pared 2 bases from V and 6 bases from J, leaving 13 bases between. In nucleotides, the CDR3 is TGTGCCAGCAGTTACGACAGGATGGGGGATGGCTACACCTTC. It specifies CASSYDRMGDGYTF.

This clonotype occurred many times. The chain is built from TRBV9 and TRBJ1-1; D uncertain. Germline CDR1 reads SGDLS; CDR2 reads YYNGEE. The ends were cut back, 0 bases at V and 5 bases at J, with 20 bases in the middle. This CDR3 contains 17 residues. The CDR3 region is CASSVDSWGGLGTEAFF. CDR3 sequence (DNA): TGTGCCAGCAGCGTAGATTCCTGGGGAGGGCTGGGAACTGAAGCTTTCTTT.

Points on this clonotype: The DNA is left out, because the CDR3 cannot be placed on it with certainty; the CDR3 is given as TCRdb lists it. The chain couples TRBV29-1 to TRBJ2-2; the D call of TRBD1 is as the table states it, not checked on the DNA. Germline CDR1 reads SQVTM; CDR2 reads ANQGSEA. The CDR3 is 14 amino acids long, termini counted. CDR3 amino acids: CSVWERGPPGSCFF.

This clonotype was seen many times. The rearrangement joins TRBV10-3 to TRBJ1-6, with D possibly matching TRBD1 (6 bases). The CDR3 runs 14 residues. V lost 0 bases and J 9 bases, leaving 9 bases between the germline ends. Germline loops: CDR1 ENHRY, CDR2 SYGVKD. CDR3 residues: CAISESGGGSPLHF. The CDR3 nucleotides are TGTGCCATCAGTGAGTCAGGGGGGGGTTCACCCCTCCACTTT.

The CDR3 bases are TGTGCCAGCAGCCTAGAACAGGGGGCAGTGAACACTGAAGCTTTCTTT. Amino acid sequence: CASSLEQGAVNTEAFF. The V call is TRBV7-2, the J call TRBJ1-1; 9 positions agree with TRBD1. V was clipped by 5 bases and J by 0 bases; unmatched bases: 7. Germline V gene sequence: CDR1 SGHTA, CDR2 FQGNSA. The CDR3 runs to 16 residues.

This clonotype was seen ten or more times. The rearrangement joins TRBV24-1 to TRBJ2-3, with 9 positions matching TRBD2. Unmatched junction bases numbered 3, after V lost 2 bases and J lost 1 base. Germline V lookup: CDR1 KGHDR, CDR2 SFDVKD. The CDR3 sequence is 16 residues long. The CDR3 DNA reads as TGTGCCACCAGTGATTGGGGCGGGAGGGGCACAGATACGCAGTATTTT. It encodes CATSDWGGRGTDTQYF.

This clonotype has at least ten counts. The chain carries TRBV25-1 and TRBJ2-5; possible D gene TRBD1, 6 bases. CDR1 is MGHDK and CDR2 is SYGVNS in the germline V gene. The length of the CDR3 is 14 residues. V shed 2 bases and J shed 5 bases, with 12 bases lying between them. The CDR3: CASSEQGLGETQYF. The CDR3 DNA sequence: TGTGCCAGCAGTGAACAGGGGCTAGGGGAGACCCAGTACTTC.

This clonotype was seen a handful of times. The chain employs TRBV30 and TRBJ2-7, with a weak D call TRBD1 (5 bases). CDR3 length: 12 amino acids. V was shortened by 3 bases and J by 6 bases, with 12 bases between the two germline ends. Germline CDR1 reads GTSNPN; CDR2 reads SVGIG (reference sequence). The CDR3 loop reads CAWSPGRGEQYF. The CDR3 nucleotides are TGTGCCTGGAGCCCAGGAAGGGGCGAGCAGTACTTC.

This clonotype was found a few times. A junction end diverges from the germline sequence, so it may reflect a read error. This sequence joins TRBV13 and TRBJ1-2; weak D call: TRBD1 (6 bases). The CDR3 is made up of 14 amino acids. Per germline, CDR1 PRHDT and CDR2 FYEKMQ (reference sequence). In nucleotides, the CDR3 is TGTGCCAGCAGTGAAGCGAATAACAGGGAATCTTCCCGCTTC. It yields the protein CASSEANNRESSRF. The full variable domain, rest sourced from reference TRBV13 and TRBJ1-2, is AAGVIQSPRHLIKEKRETATLKCYPIPRHDTVYWYQQGPGQDPQFLISFYEKMQSDKGSIPDRFSAQQFSDYHSELNMSSLELGDSALYFCASSEANNRESSRFGSGTRLTVV.

This clonotype was recorded at least ten times. The chain joins TRBV6-1 to TRBJ1-2; TRBD1 matches 7 bases. This CDR3 spans 15 amino acids. Germline CDR1 MNHNS, CDR2 SASEGT. Unmatched junction bases numbered 8, after V lost 5 bases and J lost 2 bases. The CDR3 here is CASSPQDRSNYGYTF. In DNA form, the CDR3 reads TGTGCCAGCAGTCCACAGGACAGGTCGAACTATGGCTACACCTTC.

To note about this clonotype: One end of the junction is discordant with germline, which a read error may explain. The V and J genes are TRBV7-3 and TRBJ2-7; TRBD2 aligns across 11 bases. Looked up from germline, CDR1 is SGHTA and CDR2 is FQGTGA. The CDR3 consists of 17 residues. DNA of the CDR3: TGCGCCAGCAGCCCCCTGAACACTAGCGGGAGATACTACGAGCAGTACTTC. This gives the protein CASSPLNTSGRYYEQYF.

For this clonotype: At one boundary the junction diverges from the germline segment, which might be a read error. The J gene is TRBJ2-5, the V gene TRBV5-1; no firm D call. The length of the CDR3 is 17 residues. The germline gives CDR1 SGHRS, CDR2 YFSETQ. The CDR3 DNA sequence: TGCGCCAGCAGCTTGGGAGATCTAGGTCTACGCCAAAAGACCCAGTACTTC. This encodes CASSLGDLGLRQKTQYF.

Of note for this clonotype: One end of the junction is discordant with germline, which a read error may explain. The chain carries TRBV12-3 or TRBV12-4 and TRBJ2-7; 9 bases map to TRBD1. The CDR3 runs 11 residues. In nucleotides, the CDR3 is TGTGCCAGCAGTAGAGGACAGGGGCAGGACTTC. This codes for CASSRGQGQDF.

This clonotype was detected many times. The chain is built from TRBV19 and TRBJ1-2, with a tentative D call TRBD1 (6 bases). This CDR3 is built from 14 residues. V was shortened by 3 bases and J by 4 bases, with 12 bases between the two germline ends. CDR1 LNHDA and CDR2 SQIVND come from the germline V gene (reference sequence). The CDR3 here is CASSMGGPGYGYTF. The CDR3 nucleotides are TGTGCCAGTAGTATGGGGGGGCCTGGCTATGGCTACACCTTC.

The rearrangement joins TRBV6-5 to TRBJ1-1; D is perhaps TRBD1 (6 bases). The CDR3 sequence is 18 residues long. Trimming cost V 2 bases and J 3 bases, with 22 bases left between them. Germline V gives CDR1 MNHEY, CDR2 SVGAGI. In nucleotides, the CDR3 is TGTGCCAGCAGTTACCCGGAGGGGGAGGACTATGGCTACACTGAAGCTTTCTTT. Amino acids: CASSYPEGEDYGYTEAFF.

This clonotype occurred a few times. The chain's CDR3 is CASSQDGSGSYSGNTIYF. CDR3 coding DNA: TGTGCCAGCAGCCAAGACGGGAGTGGATCTTACTCTGGAAACACCATATATTTT. The V call is TRBV7-2, the J call TRBJ1-3; D uncertain. The CDR3 covers 18 residues. The V gene's germline CDR1 is SGHTA and CDR2 FQGNSA. Between the trimmed V and J ends, which lost 5 bases and 0 bases, there was a span of 20 bases.

The gene calls are TRBV20-1 and TRBJ1-5, with a weak D call TRBD1 (5 bases). CDR1 and CDR2 (germline): DFQATT, SNEGSKA (reference sequence). The CDR3 runs to 12 residues. V lost 4 bases and J lost 7, with 11 bases in between. CDR3 sequence: CSATSGSQPQHF. The DNA for the CDR3 is TGCAGTGCTACCTCAGGGAGCCAGCCCCAGCATTTT.

The J gene is TRBJ2-5, the V gene TRBV10-3; no firm D call. The CDR3 loop spans 14 amino acids. Per germline, CDR1 ENHRY and CDR2 SYGVKD. Trimming left V 6 bases short and J 8 bases short, with 19 bases between. CDR3 loop: CAISRRVRLDTQYF. CDR3 sequence (DNA): TGTGCCATCAGCCGCCGGGTCAGATTGGACACCCAGTACTTC.

This clonotype showed up many times. The CDR3 region is CASSRGQGGEEQYF. In nucleotides, the CDR3 is TGCGCCAGCAGCCGGGGACAGGGGGGAGAAGAGCAGTACTTC. This chain joins TRBV5-1 and TRBJ2-7, with 11 bases that match TRBD1. This CDR3 contains 14 residues. Looked up from germline, CDR1 is SGHRS and CDR2 is YFSETQ. With V trimmed by 4 bases and J by 7 bases, 7 bases remained unmatched.

This clonotype occurred many times. The chain joins TRBV28 to TRBJ1-1; no clear D gene. CDR1 MDHEN and CDR2 SYDVKM come from the germline V gene. V was trimmed by 2 bases and J by 4 bases, leaving 5 bases between them. The CDR3 is 12 amino acids. The CDR3 loop is CASSLKATEAFF. CDR3 sequence (DNA): TGTGCCAGCAGTTTAAAGGCCACTGAAGCTTTCTTT.

This clonotype came up once. The chain combines TRBV12-3 or TRBV12-4 with TRBJ1-1, with 9 bases aligning to TRBD1. J was trimmed by 2 bases and V by 6 bases; bases with no gene match: 10. This CDR3 has 16 residues. The CDR3: CASSPGTGTPNTEAFF. CDR3 coding DNA: TGTGCCAGCAGCCCCGGGACAGGGACCCCAAACACTGAAGCTTTCTTT.

This clonotype was observed at least ten times. The V gene is TRBV6-6, the J gene TRBJ2-6; D gene unclear. This CDR3 has 15 amino acids. The germline V and J ends were trimmed by 6 bases and 0 bases, with 9 bases remaining between them. Germline V CDR1 and CDR2: MNHNY, SVGAGI (reference sequence). The CDR3: CASRDEDSGANVLTF. CDR3 coding DNA: TGTGCCAGCAGGGATGAGGACTCTGGGGCCAACGTCCTGACTTTC.

This clonotype came up many times. This chain connects TRBV20-1 to TRBJ1-4; TRBD1 is a possible D gene (6 bases). The CDR3 loop spans 18 amino acids. The germline V gene has CDR1 DFQATT and CDR2 SNEGSKA (reference sequence). Trimming pared 2 bases from V and 0 bases from J, leaving 19 bases between. The CDR3 DNA sequence: TGCAGTGCTAGACCTTTGAGGGACACGGGGGCAACTAATGAAAAACTGTTTTTT. Translating gives CSARPLRDTGATNEKLFF.